One and the same sample provided the 18 T cell receptor beta chains below, sequenced in a study of blood T cells in healthy people across ages. Through a sample-barcoded 5' primer and a J-beta primer mix, a second PCR was run for roughly 7 to 12 cycles. One entry per CDR3 protein results from TCRdb running MiXCR on the 5' RACE reads. The table shows some 700,000 distinct CDR3 sequences, with about 24% occurring only once. The sequenced material came from blood. The receptors were sampled from a man aged 65-85 years in good health.

This clonotype turned up a few times. This chain links TRBV29-1 with TRBJ1-2, with D maybe TRBD1 (5 bases). The germline CDR1 and CDR2 sequences are SQVTM and ANQGSEA. The CDR3 sequence is 11 residues long. The ends were cut back, 5 bases at V and 3 bases at J, with 7 bases in the middle. The CDR3 loop reads CSVTRDYGYTF. CDR3 DNA sequence: TGCAGCGTTACCAGGGACTATGGCTACACCTTC.

This clonotype came up many times. This CDR3 is CASSQGHMNTGELFF. Here the CDR3 DNA reads TGCGCCAGCAGTCAGGGACACATGAACACCGGGGAGCTGTTTTTT. The V and J genes are TRBV10-2 and TRBJ2-2, with D maybe TRBD1 (6 bases). CDR1 and CDR2 from the germline V gene are WSHSY and SAAADI. The V gene lost 5 bases and the J gene lost 1 base, with 11 bases spanning the gap. The length of the CDR3 is 15 residues.

V and J are TRBV24-1 and TRBJ2-1; D possibly corresponds to TRBD1 (6 bases). The CDR3 is 16 amino acids. Trimming took off 1 base at V and 1 base at J, with 10 bases between the two ends. CDR1 and CDR2 from the germline V gene are KGHDR and SFDVKD. CDR3 nucleotides: TGTGCCACCAGTGATTTCGGGCAGGGGTCCTACAATGAGCAGTTCTTC. Its translation: CATSDFGQGSYNEQFF.

The J gene is TRBJ1-1, the V gene TRBV28; D perhaps matches TRBD1 (5 bases). The CDR3 extends over 14 amino acids. Looked up from germline, CDR1 is MDHEN and CDR2 is SYDVKM. Trimming stripped 5 bases from V and 4 bases from J, with 14 bases between. CDR3 bases: TGTGCCAGCAGTCCTCCAGGGAGGAGCACTGAAGCTTTCTTT. Translation gives CASSPPGRSTEAFF.

The chain carries TRBV7-2 and TRBJ1-5, with 9 bases that match TRBD1. CDR3 length: 13 residues. Germline V lookup: CDR1 SGHTA, CDR2 FQGNSA. The trim removed 1 base at V and 8 bases at J, leaving 0 bases unmatched. DNA for the CDR3: TGTGCCAGCAGCTTAGGACAGGGGGAGCCCCAGCATTTT. Residues: CASSLGQGEPQHF.

The rearrangement joins TRBV7-2 to TRBJ1-1, with a weak D call TRBD1 (6 bases). Looked up from germline, CDR1 is SGHTA and CDR2 is FQGNSA. The CDR3 consists of 16 residues. The germline V and J ends were trimmed by 0 bases and 2 bases, with 13 bases remaining between them. CDR3 coding DNA: TGTGCCAGCAGCTTAGCGGCAGGGGTTACAAACACTGAAGCTTTCTTT. It specifies CASSLAAGVTNTEAFF.

This clonotype was detected a few times. J is TRBJ1-2 and V is TRBV19; D is ambiguous. The CDR3 has 13 amino acids. Trimming cost V 7 bases and J 6 bases, with 15 bases left between them. CDR1 is LNHDA, CDR2 SQIVND, per germline (reference sequence). CDR3 region: CASTPVGGHGYTF. In DNA, the CDR3 is TGTGCCAGTACCCCAGTCGGAGGGCATGGCTACACCTTC.

This clonotype appeared a few times. CDR3 coding DNA: TGTGCCAGCAGAGACAGCGCTACAGATACGCAGTATTTT. It specifies CASRDSATDTQYF. The chain links TRBV6-1 to TRBJ2-3, with TRBD1 as a possible D gene (5 bases). The CDR3 length is 13 residues. V gave up 6 bases and J gave up 3 bases, with 10 bases separating them. Germline loops: CDR1 MNHNS, CDR2 SASEGT.

This clonotype was counted only a few times. V usage is TRBV9 and J usage is TRBJ1-1; a possible D gene is TRBD1 (6 bases). Trimming shortened V by 6 bases and J by 1 base, and 22 bases separated the two germline ends. CDR1 and CDR2 (germline): SGDLS, YYNGEE. The CDR3 sequence is 17 residues long. CDR3 sequence: CASIRLGQFKRNTEAFF. DNA of the CDR3: TGTGCCAGCATCCGCCTCGGACAGTTTAAGAGGAACACTGAAGCTTTCTTT.

The V call is TRBV30, the J call TRBJ1-4, with D possibly being TRBD1 (5 bases). The V gene's germline CDR1 is GTSNPN and CDR2 SVGIG (reference sequence). Trimming took off 4 bases at V and 8 bases at J, with 11 bases between the two ends. This CDR3 contains 12 residues. Here the CDR3 reads CAWTARGEKLFF. CDR3 nucleotide sequence: TGTGCCTGGACCGCTCGGGGCGAAAAACTGTTTTTT.

There are a few counts of this clonotype. CDR3 region: CASSLAVQAGSTDTQYF. CDR3 nucleotide sequence: TGTGCCAGCAGCTTAGCGGTACAGGCGGGTAGCACAGATACGCAGTATTTT. The J gene is TRBJ2-3, the V gene TRBV7-9, with D perhaps matching TRBD1 or TRBD2 (5 bases each). The V end lost 0 bases, the J end lost 0 bases, and 13 bases lay between the germline ends. The CDR3 spans 17 residues. The germline CDR1 and CDR2 sequences are SEHNR and FQNEAQ (reference sequence).

The chain is built from TRBV12-3 or TRBV12-4 and TRBJ2-1; 8 positions agree with TRBD2. With V trimmed by 5 bases and J by 0 bases, 6 bases remained unmatched. This CDR3 region has 16 residues. The CDR3 spells CASSPQRGSSYNEQFF. The CDR3 DNA follows: TGTGCCAGCAGTCCGCAGCGGGGGAGCTCCTACAATGAGCAGTTCTTC.

The CDR3 DNA reads as TGCAGCGTTGAAGATTCGGGTGGAGGGTACGAGCAGTACTTC. It yields the protein CSVEDSGGGYEQYF. This sequence joins TRBV29-1 and TRBJ2-5, with D possibly being TRBD2 (6 bases). TRBJ2-7 matches the DNA end more closely, so the J call is doubtful. This CDR3 has 14 residues. Germline CDR1 and CDR2: SQVTM and ANQGSEA.

The chain has TRBV3-1 and TRBJ2-3; unclear D gene. CDR1 LGHDT and CDR2 YNNKEL come from the germline V gene (reference sequence). This CDR3 is 15 amino acids long. Trimming took 1 base from V and 7 from J, leaving 15 bases between them. CDR3 in DNA: TGTGCCAGCAGCCAAGCTTCGACGGTTCGGAATACGCAGTATTTT. This codes for CASSQASTVRNTQYF.

The chain carries TRBV25-1 and TRBJ1-4, with D unresolved. V was trimmed by 8 bases and J by 4 bases, leaving 14 bases between them. Germline lookup yields CDR1 MGHDK and CDR2 SYGVNS. The CDR3 is 14 residues long. The CDR3 here is CASQADGFNEKLFF. CDR3 coding DNA: TGTGCCAGCCAAGCGGACGGGTTTAATGAAAAACTGTTTTTT.

V and J are TRBV5-1 and TRBJ2-2; the match to TRBD1 covers 8 bases. The V and J ends lost 0 bases and 1 base, in that order; junction bases with no gene match: 2. The CDR3 loop spans 16 amino acids. Germline CDR1 reads SGHRS; CDR2 reads YFSETQ. The CDR3 sequence is CASSLGQGMNTGELFF. In DNA, the CDR3 is TGCGCCAGCAGCTTGGGACAGGGGATGAACACCGGGGAGCTGTTTTTT.

This chain connects TRBV20-1 to TRBJ2-7; tentatively, D is TRBD2 (6 bases). The CDR3 contains 16 residues. Trimming stripped 0 bases from V and 4 bases from J, with 19 bases between. Germline lookup yields CDR1 DFQATT and CDR2 SNEGSKA (reference sequence). CDR3 sequence: CSARDPGRYGAYEQYF. DNA of the CDR3: TGCAGTGCTAGAGATCCAGGGAGGTACGGAGCTTACGAGCAGTACTTC.

The rearrangement uses TRBV18 and TRBJ2-4; 9 bases are a match to TRBD2. Germline assignment: CDR1 KGHSH and CDR2 LQKENI. The J segment lost 9 bases and the V segment lost 3 bases, leaving 6 bases of the junction unmatched. This CDR3 contains 14 residues. The CDR3 region is CASSPTSGHGIQYF. The CDR3 DNA sequence: TGTGCCAGCTCACCGACTAGCGGTCATGGCATTCAGTACTTC.